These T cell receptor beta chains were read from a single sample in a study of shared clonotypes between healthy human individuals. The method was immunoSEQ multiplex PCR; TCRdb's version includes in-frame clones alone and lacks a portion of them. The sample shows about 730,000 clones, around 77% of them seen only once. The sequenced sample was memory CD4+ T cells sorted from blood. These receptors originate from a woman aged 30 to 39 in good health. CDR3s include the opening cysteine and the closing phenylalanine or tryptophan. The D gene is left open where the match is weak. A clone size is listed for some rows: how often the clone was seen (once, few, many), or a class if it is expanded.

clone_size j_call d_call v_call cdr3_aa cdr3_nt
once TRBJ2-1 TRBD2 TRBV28 CASSLWPSGAGRDEQFF TGTGCCAGCAGTTTATGGCCTAGCGGGGCAGGGAGGGATGAGCAGTTCTTC
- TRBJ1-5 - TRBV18 CASSPGQGNQPQHF TGTGCCAGCTCACCAGGTCAGGGCAATCAGCCCCAGCATTTT
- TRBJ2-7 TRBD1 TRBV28 CASRSQGARSGEQYF TGTGCCAGCAGGTCCCAGGGGGCGCGGAGTGGGGAGCAGTACTTC
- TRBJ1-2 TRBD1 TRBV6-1 CASSEVPGQPLGYGYTF TGTGCCAGCAGTGAAGTGCCGGGACAGCCTCTTGGCTATGGCTACACCTTC
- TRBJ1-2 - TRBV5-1 CASSAQTGNNYGYTF TGCGCCAGCAGCGCACAGACAGGAAACAACTATGGCTACACCTTC
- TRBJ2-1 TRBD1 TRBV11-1 CASSRPGTGGNEQFF TGTGCCAGCAGTCGTCCCGGGACAGGGGGCAATGAGCAGTTCTTC
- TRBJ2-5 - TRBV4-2 CASSQVNGPPETQYF TGTGCCAGCAGCCAAGTAAATGGCCCCCCAGAGACCCAGTACTTC
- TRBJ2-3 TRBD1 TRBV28 CASSLRPTGVWASRLVYDTQYF TGTGCCAGCAGTTTACGACCCACAGGGGTGTGGGCCTCCCGATTGGTGTACGATACGCAGTATTTT
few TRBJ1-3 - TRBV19 CASSGGQSPTFGNTIYF TGTGCCAGCTCGGGGGGGCAGTCTCCAACTTTCGGAAACACCATATATTTT
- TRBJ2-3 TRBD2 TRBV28 CASSRAGLTDTQYF TGTGCCAGCAGTCGAGCGGGATTGACAGATACGCAGTATTTT
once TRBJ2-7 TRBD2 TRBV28 CASSHLRLAGGPRTNEQYF TGTGCCAGCAGCCACCTAAGACTAGCGGGAGGGCCTCGGACTAACGAGCAGTACTTC
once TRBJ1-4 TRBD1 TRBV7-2 CASSSWGQGANEKLFF TGTGCCAGCAGCTCGTGGGGACAGGGAGCTAATGAAAAACTGTTTTTT
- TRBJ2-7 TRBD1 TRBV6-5 CASRKGTGGDEQYF TGTGCCAGCAGAAAAGGGACAGGGGGAGACGAGCAGTACTTC
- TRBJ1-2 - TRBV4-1 CASSQAQGNGYTF TGCGCCAGCAGCCAAGCCCAGGGGAATGGCTACACCTTC
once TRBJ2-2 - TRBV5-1 CASSPFTSGELFF TGCGCCAGCAGCCCGTTTACATCCGGGGAGCTGTTTTTT
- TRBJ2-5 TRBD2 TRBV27 CASSLAGGVSETQYF TGTGCCAGCAGTTTAGCGGGAGGCGTATCGGAGACCCAGTACTTC
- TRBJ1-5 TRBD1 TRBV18 CASSRQGAGQPQHF TGTGCCAGCTCACGACAGGGGGCTGGGCAGCCCCAGCATTTT
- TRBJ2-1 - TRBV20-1 CSVPEYNEQFF TGCAGTGTACCGGAGTACAATGAGCAGTTCTTC
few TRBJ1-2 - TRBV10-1 CASSARGSYGYTF TGCGCCAGCAGTGCCAGGGGCAGCTATGGCTACACCTTC
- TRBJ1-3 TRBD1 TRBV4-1 CASSQESGQGWNTIYF TGCGCCAGCAGCCAAGAGTCGGGACAGGGTTGGAACACCATATATTTT
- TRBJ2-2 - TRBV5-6 CASSLDTGTNTGELFF TGTGCCAGCAGCTTGGATACAGGGACTAACACCGGGGAGCTGTTTTTT
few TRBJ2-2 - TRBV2 CASTRSGGRAGELFF TGTGCCAGCACTCGAAGTGGGGGGAGAGCCGGGGAGCTGTTTTTT
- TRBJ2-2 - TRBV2 CASSAGSGGGELFF TGTGCCAGCAGTGCGGGGTCAGGAGGCGGGGAGCTGTTTTTT
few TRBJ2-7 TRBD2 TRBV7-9 CASSLDLSGSFSYEQYF TGTGCCAGCAGCTTAGATCTTAGCGGGAGTTTTTCCTACGAGCAGTACTTC
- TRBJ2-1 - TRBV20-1 CSARVRNEQFF TGCAGTGCTAGAGTTCGCAATGAGCAGTTCTTC
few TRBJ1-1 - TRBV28 CASRGRRDTEAFF TGTGCCAGCAGGGGTCGGCGGGACACTGAAGCTTTCTTT
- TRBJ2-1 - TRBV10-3 CAISGSDEQFF TGTGCCATCAGTGGGAGCGATGAGCAGTTCTTC
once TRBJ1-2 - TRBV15 CATSRDGEAYGYTF TGTGCCACCAGCAGAGATGGGGAGGCCTATGGCTACACCTTC
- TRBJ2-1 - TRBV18 CASSPGTLSYNEQFF TGTGCCAGCTCACCCGGGACTCTCTCCTACAATGAGCAGTTCTTC
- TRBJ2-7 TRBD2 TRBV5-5 CASSLADSRGEEQYF TGTGCCAGCAGCTTGGCTGATAGCCGGGGGGAGGAGCAGTACTTC
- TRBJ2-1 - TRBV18 CASSPITYNEQFF TGTGCCAGCTCACCAATCACGTATAATGAGCAGTTCTTC
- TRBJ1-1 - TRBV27 CASSLKIGNTEAFF TGTGCCAGCAGTTTGAAGATAGGGAACACTGAAGCTTTCTTT
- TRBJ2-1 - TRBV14 CASSDLALNEQFF TGTGCCAGCAGTGATCTAGCCCTGAATGAGCAGTTCTTC
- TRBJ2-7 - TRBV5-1 CASSWGNSYEQYF TGCGCCAGCAGCTGGGGCAATTCCTACGAGCAGTACTTC
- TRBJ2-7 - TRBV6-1 CASSSLYEQYF TGTGCCAGCAGTTCACTCTACGAGCAGTACTTC
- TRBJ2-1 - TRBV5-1 CASSLAVPGRDEQFF TGCGCCAGCAGCTTGGCAGTACCTGGACGGGATGAGCAGTTCTTC
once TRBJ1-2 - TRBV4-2 CASSQELGPWGYTF TGTGCCAGCAGCCAAGAGTTGGGCCCCTGGGGCTACACCTTC
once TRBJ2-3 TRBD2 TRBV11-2 CASRQAGGGHGTDTQYF TGTGCCAGCAGGCAAGCGGGAGGAGGGCATGGCACAGATACGCAGTATTTT
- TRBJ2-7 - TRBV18 CASSPLRASSYEQYF TGTGCCAGCTCACCATTGCGGGCTAGCTCCTACGAGCAGTACTTC
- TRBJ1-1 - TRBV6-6 CASSSHAADLEETFF TGTGCCAGCAGTTCTCATGCCGCGGACCTAGAGGAAACTTTCTTT
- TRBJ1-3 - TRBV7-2 CASSLAVTGFSGNTIYF TGTGCCAGCAGCTTAGCCGTAACAGGGTTCTCTGGAAACACCATATATTTT
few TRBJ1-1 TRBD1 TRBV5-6 CASRRTGGVNTEAFF TGTGCCAGCAGACGGACAGGGGGGGTGAACACTGAAGCTTTCTTT
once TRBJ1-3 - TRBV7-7 CASSPGTGSGNTIYF TGTGCCAGCAGCCCAGGGACGGGCTCTGGAAACACCATATATTTT
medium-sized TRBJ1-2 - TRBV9 CASSVDPAGDYGYTF TGTGCCAGCAGCGTAGATCCGGCAGGGGACTATGGCTACACCTTC
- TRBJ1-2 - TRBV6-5 CASSEQRIFYGYTF TGTGCCAGCAGTGAACAACGGATCTTCTATGGCTACACCTTC